Shown below are 24 T cell receptor beta chains from a single sample sequenced in a study of OX40 agonist ivuxolimab in advanced cancers. Sequencing was performed with immunoSEQ multiplex PCR; in TCRdb, only in-frame clones are kept and a portion is missing. The top ten clones hold less than 2% of a sample with 44,000 or so clones, more than 65% of them seen once. The source material was CD4+ or CD8+ T cells sorted from blood, sampled in a trial of the OX40 agonist ivuxolimab. These receptors originate from an adult with an advanced solid tumor such as melanoma, head and neck, liver or kidney cancer.

This clone was seen more than once but under ten times. The chain couples TRBV15 to TRBJ2-3; tentatively, D is TRBD1 or TRBD2 (5 bases each). This CDR3 has 15 amino acids. CDR1 LNHNV and CDR2 YYDKDF come from the germline V gene (reference sequence). V shed 4 bases and J shed 5 bases, with 16 bases lying between them. The CDR3 loop reads CATSMPGPRRDTQYF. DNA for the CDR3: TGTGCCACCAGCATGCCGGGACCGCGTAGAGATACGCAGTATTTT. Full variable domain (missing parts from reference TRBV15 and TRBJ2-3): DAMVIQNPRYQVTQFGKPVTLSCSQTLNHNVMYWYQQKSSQAPKLLFHYYDKDFNNEADTPDNFQSRRPNTSFCFLDIRSPGLGDTAMYLCATSMPGPRRDTQYFGPGTRLTVL.

The V and J genes are TRBV20-1 and TRBJ2-5, with D maybe TRBD1 (5 bases). CDR1 is DFQATT and CDR2 is SNEGSKA in the germline V gene (reference sequence). The V gene lost 6 bases and the J gene lost 3 bases, with 8 bases spanning the gap. This CDR3 is built from 11 residues. The CDR3 sequence is CSALGEETQYF. The CDR3 DNA reads as TGCAGTGCCCTAGGGGAAGAGACCCAGTACTTC.

The chain combines TRBV19 with TRBJ1-5; D is possibly TRBD1 (6 bases). The V end lost 3 bases, the J end lost 6 bases, and 15 bases lay between the germline ends. CDR3 size: 15 residues. The germline V gene encodes CDR1 LNHDA and CDR2 SQIVND (reference sequence). The CDR3 nucleotides read TGTGCCAGTAGTATCCCCCATTCAGGGGCTCAGCCCCAGCATTTT. Residues: CASSIPHSGAQPQHF.

V gene TRBV7-6 combines with J gene TRBJ1-6, with 7 bases lining up with TRBD1. The CDR3 is 14 amino acids. V lost 4 bases to trimming and J lost 4 bases; unmatched junction nucleotides: 1. CDR1 SGHVS and CDR2 FNYEAQ come from the germline V gene. CDR3 sequence (DNA): TGTGCCAGCAGCTGGGGACAGTATAATTCACCCCTCCACTTT. Its translation is CASSWGQYNSPLHF.

This clone came up a few times. CDR3 coding DNA: TGCGCCACTTCCGGGACAGGGGGGACTGAAGCTTTCTTT. Translated, it gives CATSGTGGTEAFF. The genes are TRBV29-1 and TRBJ1-1, with 11 bases fitting TRBD1. Per germline, CDR1 SQVTM and CDR2 ANQGSEA. The CDR3 covers 13 residues.

The gene calls are TRBV28 and TRBJ2-5; D possibly matches TRBD1 or TRBD2 (6 bases each). V was trimmed by 7 bases and J by 5 bases, leaving 14 bases between them. The CDR3 contains 13 residues. Germline assignment: CDR1 MDHEN and CDR2 SYDVKM. The CDR3: CASTGQGRETQYF. The CDR3 DNA reads as TGTGCCAGCACGGGGCAGGGGAGGGAGACCCAGTACTTC. The full variable domain, its missing parts supplied by reference TRBV28 and TRBJ2-5, is DVKVTQSSRYLVKRTGEKVFLECVQDMDHENMFWYRQDPGLGLRLIYFSYDVKMKEKGDIPEGYSVSREKKERFSLILESASTNQTSMYLCASTGQGRETQYFGPGTRLLVL.

The DNA for the CDR3 is TGTGCCAGCAGTTTACAGGGGGCGGGCACTGAAGCTTTCTTT. This gives the protein CASSLQGAGTEAFF. The chain joins TRBV6-6 to TRBJ1-1; TRBD1 aligns across 9 bases. Germline CDR1 and CDR2: MNHNY and SVGAGI (reference sequence). CDR3 size: 14 residues. Trimming removed 4 bases from V and 4 bases from J; junction bases left unmatched: 4.

The CDR3 sequence: CASSLVTRGEKLFF. In DNA form, the CDR3 reads TGTGCCAGCAGCTTAGTGACGAGGGGGGAAAAACTGTTTTTT. V usage is TRBV7-2 and J usage is TRBJ1-4; D may be TRBD1 (6 bases). V was trimmed by 1 base and J by 8 bases, leaving 11 bases between them. CDR3 length equals 14 residues. CDR1 SGHTA and CDR2 FQGNSA come from the germline V gene.

This rearrangement joins TRBV5-1 to TRBJ1-6; D ambiguous. Per germline, CDR1 SGHRS and CDR2 YFSETQ. Trimming took off 0 bases at V and 10 bases at J, with 11 bases between the two ends. The CDR3 consists of 14 residues. The CDR3 here is CASSLEGRRSPLHF. The CDR3 DNA sequence: TGCGCCAGCAGCTTGGAAGGCAGGCGGTCACCCCTCCACTTT.

The V gene is TRBV30, the J gene TRBJ2-2; D is perhaps TRBD2 (5 bases). V lost 0 bases and J 6 bases, leaving 11 bases between the germline ends. Germline-derived CDR1 and CDR2 are GTSNPN and SVGIG (reference sequence). The CDR3 covers 14 residues. CDR3 nucleotide sequence: TGTGCCTGGAGTGTGAGAGGGCTTGCCGGGGAGCTGTTTTTT. It codes for CAWSVRGLAGELFF.

The gene calls are TRBV7-2 and TRBJ2-1; 9 nucleotides agree with TRBD2. The trim removed 1 base at V and 4 bases at J, leaving 2 bases unmatched. The CDR3 is 15 residues long. Germline V gene data show CDR1 as SGHTA and CDR2 as FQGNSA. The DNA for the CDR3 is TGTGCCAGCAGCTTAGGGACTAGCGTATACAATGAGCAGTTCTTC. This gives the protein CASSLGTSVYNEQFF. The full variable domain, its missing parts supplied by reference TRBV7-2 and TRBJ2-1, is GAGVSQSPSNKVTEKGKDVELRCDPISGHTALYWYRQSLGQGLEFLIYFQGNSAPDKSGLPSDRFSAERTGGSVSTLTIQRTQQEDSAVYLCASSLGTSVYNEQFFGPGTRLTVL.

The chain employs TRBV7-2 and TRBJ1-5; 8 bases match TRBD1. CDR1 is SGHTA and CDR2 is FQGNSA in the germline V gene. Unmatched junction bases numbered 5, after V lost 4 bases and J lost 9 bases. The CDR3 contains 13 residues. For the CDR3, the DNA is TGTGCCAGCAGCTACCAGGGGGCCGGGCCCCAGCATTTT. It translates to CASSYQGAGPQHF.

In its sample, this clone was seen a few times. The gene calls are TRBV11-2 and TRBJ2-1; no clear D. The V gene's germline CDR1 is SGHAT and CDR2 FQNNGV. The germline V and J ends were trimmed by 1 base and 7 bases, with 8 bases remaining between them. This CDR3 is 13 amino acids long. The CDR3 DNA reads as TGTGCCAGCAGCTTAGGCCTTGAGAATGAGCAGTTCTTC. Its protein is CASSLGLENEQFF.

In DNA, the CDR3 is TGCGCCAGCAGCAGGGACGGTCAGAACACCGGGGAGCTGTTTTTT. Translating it yields CASSRDGQNTGELFF. This chain connects TRBV5-1 to TRBJ2-2; D assignment may be TRBD1 or TRBD2 (5 bases each). CDR3 length: 15 residues. Germline V CDR1 and CDR2: SGHRS, YFSETQ. Trimming stripped 4 bases from V and 1 base from J, with 11 bases between.

The chain is built from TRBV7-8 and TRBJ2-7; D assignment may be TRBD1 or TRBD2 (5 bases each). Germline V gene data show CDR1 as SGHVS and CDR2 as FQNEAQ. Trimming took off 5 bases at V and 2 bases at J, with 16 bases between the two ends. The CDR3 runs 15 residues. CDR3 nucleotides: TGTGCCAGCAGCATCCGGGACGAGTCAGCCTACGAGCAGTACTTC. Protein sequence: CASSIRDESAYEQYF.

CDR3 in DNA: TGTGCCAGCAGCACGGGGACAGGGAACAATGAGCAGTTCTTC. Amino acid sequence: CASSTGTGNNEQFF. V is TRBV7-2 and J is TRBJ2-1; the match to TRBD1 covers 9 bases. Trimming cost V 5 bases and J 5 bases; bases outside gene matches: 4. Germline CDR1 reads SGHTA; CDR2 reads FQGNSA. The CDR3 consists of 14 residues.

This clone was seen once. V is TRBV6-6 and J is TRBJ1-2, with D uncertain. The V and J ends lost 2 bases and 12 bases respectively, with 16 bases between them. The V gene's germline CDR1 is MNHNY and CDR2 SVGAGI (reference sequence). This CDR3 comprises 13 residues. CDR3 loop: CASSYMDGASNTF. DNA for the CDR3: TGTGCCAGCAGTTACATGGACGGAGCTTCCAACACCTTC.

The J gene is TRBJ1-6, the V gene TRBV15; D remains ambiguous. Trimming removed 0 bases from V and 4 bases from J, with 7 bases in between. CDR3 size: 15 residues. Germline values: CDR1 LNHNV, CDR2 YYDKDF (reference sequence). CDR3: CATSREAGYNSPLHF. CDR3 in DNA: TGTGCCACCAGCAGAGAGGCCGGTTATAATTCACCCCTCCACTTT.

This rearrangement joins TRBV9 to TRBJ1-2; D uncertain. The CDR3 sequence is 15 residues long. V was trimmed by 4 bases and J by 8 bases, leaving 21 bases between them. CDR1 SGDLS and CDR2 YYNGEE come from the germline V gene. The CDR3 coding sequence is TGTGCCAGCAGCTCCGAGCGGGGTCATCTGAGGGGCTACACCTTC. This gives the protein CASSSERGHLRGYTF.

The chain couples TRBV10-1 to TRBJ2-3; the match to TRBD2 covers 12 bases. Per germline, CDR1 WNHNN and CDR2 SYGVQD (reference sequence). The CDR3 has 17 amino acids. V gave up 7 bases and J gave up 2 bases; unmatched junction bases: 10. The CDR3 is CASTPRTSGNDTDTQYF. In DNA form, the CDR3 reads TGCGCCAGCACCCCCAGGACTAGCGGGAACGACACAGATACGCAGTATTTT.

V and J are TRBV11-3 and TRBJ1-1; D is ambiguous. Trimming took 5 bases from V and 1 from J, leaving 14 bases between them. Germline CDR1 SGHNT, CDR2 YENEEA. This CDR3 contains 15 residues. The CDR3 nucleotides are TGTGCCAGCAGCCTGGGAAGAGGAAGGAACACTGAAGCTTTCTTT. Its protein is CASSLGRGRNTEAFF.

CDR3 sequence (DNA): TGTGCCAGCAGGCCTCAGGGCCTACGCGGCGAAAAACTGTTTTTT. Translating gives CASRPQGLRGEKLFF. V gene TRBV28 combines with J gene TRBJ1-4; weak D call: TRBD1 (5 bases). In germline, CDR1 is MDHEN, CDR2 SYDVKM. V gave up 6 bases and J gave up 8 bases, with 19 bases separating them. The CDR3 sequence is 15 residues long.

This clone was counted a few times. The V call is TRBV7-6, the J call TRBJ1-2, with 8 bases fitting TRBD1. CDR1 and CDR2 (germline): SGHVS, FNYEAQ. V was pared by 4 bases and J by 4 bases, with 8 bases of the junction left unmatched. The CDR3 extends over 15 amino acids. The CDR3 loop is CASSSSGTGTYGYTF. As DNA, the CDR3 is TGTGCCAGCAGCTCATCCGGGACAGGAACCTATGGCTACACCTTC.

This chain links TRBV21-1 with TRBJ2-1; TRBD2 is taken as the D call from the table, unchecked against the DNA. TRBV21-1 is termed a pseudogene. This CDR3 spans 21 amino acids. CDR3: CASSNFGPGRHGTSGGGEQFF. In nucleotides, the CDR3 is TGTGCCAGCAGCAATTTCGGGCCCGGTCGTCACGGGACTAGCGGTGGGGGTGAGCAGTTCTTC.